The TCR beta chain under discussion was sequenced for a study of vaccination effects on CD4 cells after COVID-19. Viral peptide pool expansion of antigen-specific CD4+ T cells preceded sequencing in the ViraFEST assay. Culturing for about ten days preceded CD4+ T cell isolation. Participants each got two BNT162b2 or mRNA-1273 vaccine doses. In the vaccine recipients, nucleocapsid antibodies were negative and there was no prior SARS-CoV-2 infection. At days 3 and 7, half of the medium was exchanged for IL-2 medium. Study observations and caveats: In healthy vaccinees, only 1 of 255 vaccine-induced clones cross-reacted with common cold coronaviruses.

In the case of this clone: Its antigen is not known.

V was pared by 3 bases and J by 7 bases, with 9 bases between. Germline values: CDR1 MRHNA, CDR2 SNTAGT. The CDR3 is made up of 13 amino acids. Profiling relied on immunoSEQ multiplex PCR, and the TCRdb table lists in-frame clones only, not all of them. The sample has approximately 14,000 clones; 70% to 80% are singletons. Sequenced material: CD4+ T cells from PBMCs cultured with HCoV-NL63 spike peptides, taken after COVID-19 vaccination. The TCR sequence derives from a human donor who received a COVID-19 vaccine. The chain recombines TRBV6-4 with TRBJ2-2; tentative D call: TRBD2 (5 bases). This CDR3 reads CASSESGNGELFF. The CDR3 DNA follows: TGTGCCAGCAGTGAGTCGGGGAACGGGGAGCTGTTTTTT.